The rows below give T cell receptor beta chains drawn from one sample of a study of T-cell reconstitution after alpha-beta-depleted transplantation in children. MiXCR was run by TCRdb on the PCR reads, yielding one entry per CDR3 protein. This repertoire shows around 680,000 distinct CDR3 sequences, approximately 15% found once; its top ten account for approximately 1.1%. The material was PBMCs from the stem cell graft donor, obtained from the stem cell graft. The receptor set was obtained from a human donor who donated a stem cell graft to a child with acute myeloid leukemia. Both conserved end residues are part of each CDR3. Fields, in order: V gene, D gene, J gene, clone size, CDR3 DNA, CDR3 protein. The D gene is left open where the match is weak. The size field is filled for only some rows; it gives once, few, many or a size class.

V gene: TRBV7-2
D gene: TRBD2
J gene: TRBJ2-1
clone size: -
CDR3 DNA: TGTGCCAGCAGCTTAGAACTAGCGGGGGGTGAGCAGTTCTTC
CDR3 protein: CASSLELAGGEQFF

V gene: TRBV7-2
D gene: -
J gene: TRBJ2-3
clone size: few
CDR3 DNA: TGTGCCAGCAGCGACCCGGGGGCAATCACAGATACGCAGTATTTT
CDR3 protein: CASSDPGAITDTQYF

V gene: TRBV20-1
D gene: -
J gene: TRBJ1-3
clone size: many
CDR3 DNA: TGCAGTGCTTCCCACAGGGAGGACACCATATATTTT
CDR3 protein: CSASHREDTIYF

V gene: TRBV12-3/TRBV12-4
D gene: TRBD2
J gene: TRBJ2-3
clone size: many
CDR3 DNA: TGTGCCAGCAGTTTCGGGCTAGCGGGCACAGATACGCAGTATTTT
CDR3 protein: CASSFGLAGTDTQYF

V gene: TRBV20-1
D gene: -
J gene: TRBJ1-5
clone size: few
CDR3 DNA: TGCAGTGCTAAAAGGCCCAATCAGCCCCAGCATTTT
CDR3 protein: CSAKRPNQPQHF

V gene: TRBV7-2
D gene: -
J gene: TRBJ1-5
clone size: many
CDR3 DNA: TGTGCCAGCAGCTGGGGGGACGATAGCAATCAGCCCCAGCATTTT
CDR3 protein: CASSWGDDSNQPQHF

V gene: TRBV27
D gene: -
J gene: TRBJ2-5
clone size: many
CDR3 DNA: TGTGCCAGCAGTTTCGGGATTCAAGAGACCCAGTACTTC
CDR3 protein: CASSFGIQETQYF

V gene: TRBV7-9
D gene: -
J gene: TRBJ1-4
clone size: few
CDR3 DNA: TGTGCCAGCAGCCTATACCGGACGGGCGGTGAAAAACTGTTTTTT
CDR3 protein: CASSLYRTGGEKLFF

V gene: TRBV11-1
D gene: -
J gene: TRBJ1-1
clone size: few
CDR3 DNA: TGTGCCAGCAGCTTTGGGAGTGAAGCTTTCTTT
CDR3 protein: CASSFGSEAFF

V gene: TRBV10-3
D gene: TRBD2
J gene: TRBJ2-5
clone size: -
CDR3 DNA: TGTGCCACCCAGAGCGGGGGGGCCGTCGTGGCAGAGACCCAGTACTTC
CDR3 protein: CATQSGGAVVAETQYF

V gene: TRBV2
D gene: TRBD1
J gene: TRBJ1-5
clone size: -
CDR3 DNA: TGTGCCATCAGTTTATCTCACAGGGGGAGAGGTGGAAGCAATCAGCCCCAGCATTTT
CDR3 protein: CAISLSHRGRGGSNQPQHF

V gene: TRBV20-1
D gene: -
J gene: TRBJ1-2
clone size: many
CDR3 DNA: TGCAGTGCTCGAGGAGGATGGGAGTATGGCTACACCTTC
CDR3 protein: CSARGGWEYGYTF

V gene: TRBV25-1
D gene: -
J gene: TRBJ1-1
clone size: -
CDR3 DNA: TGTGCCAGCAGTGTTCCGGGGGGTGAAGCTTTCTTT
CDR3 protein: CASSVPGGEAFF

V gene: TRBV5-1
D gene: -
J gene: TRBJ2-5
clone size: -
CDR3 DNA: TGCGCCAGCCGCTTTGGCGGTCAAGAGACCCAGTACTTC
CDR3 protein: CASRFGGQETQYF

V gene: TRBV6-1
D gene: -
J gene: TRBJ1-6
clone size: -
CDR3 DNA: TGTGCCAGCACCCCACTCCTGAATAATTCACCCCTCCACTTT
CDR3 protein: CASTPLLNNSPLHF

V gene: TRBV6-1
D gene: TRBD1
J gene: TRBJ1-5
clone size: many
CDR3 DNA: TGTGCCAGCAGGTCCCTTACCGGGACAGGGGGCTCGAATCAGCCCCAGCATTTT
CDR3 protein: CASRSLTGTGGSNQPQHF

V gene: TRBV12-3/TRBV12-4
D gene: TRBD2
J gene: TRBJ2-1
clone size: many
CDR3 DNA: TGTGCCAGCACTTCCGGGACTAGTAGTTGGAATGAGCAGTTCTTC
CDR3 protein: CASTSGTSSWNEQFF